The 12 T cell receptor beta chains presented below share a single source sample, sequenced in a study of T cell responses to AZD1222 COVID-19 vaccine. The table came from immunoSEQ multiplex PCR; TCRdb's copy has only in-frame clones and leaves some out. The profile shows 90,000 to 110,000 clones, about four fifths of them singletons. The material sequenced was peripheral blood, taken on day 0 of AZD1222 vaccination. The receptors here all came from an adult in good health.

The rearrangement joins TRBV9 to TRBJ2-1; D is unresolved. The germline gives CDR1 SGDLS, CDR2 YYNGEE. Between the trimmed V and J ends, which lost 0 bases and 7 bases, there was a span of 11 bases. CDR3 length equals 14 residues. Here the CDR3 DNA reads TGTGCCAGCAGCGTAGCAGGTCTAGTGAATGAGCAGTTCTTC. It codes for CASSVAGLVNEQFF.

The chain is built from TRBV4-2 and TRBJ1-2; 9 bases match TRBD1. Germline V gene data show CDR1 as LGHNA and CDR2 as YNFKEQ. The trim removed 2 bases at V and 4 bases at J, leaving 8 bases unmatched. The CDR3 has 16 amino acids. The CDR3 reads CASSQSAGTGSYGYTF. CDR3 bases: TGTGCCAGCAGCCAATCTGCTGGGACAGGGTCCTATGGCTACACCTTC.

The chain employs TRBV7-2 and TRBJ2-3, with TRBD2 as a possible D gene (7 bases). V was trimmed by 5 bases and J by 4 bases, leaving 19 bases between them. The germline V gene encodes CDR1 SGHTA and CDR2 FQGNSA. There are 16 residues in the CDR3. In DNA, the CDR3 is TGTGCCAGCAGCGCGGGGGTGCGGGGGCGAGCAGATACGCAGTATTTT. As protein: CASSAGVRGRADTQYF.

This chain's CDR3 is CASSKKALRDPSNQPQHF. The CDR3 region has the DNA TGTGCCAGCAGCAAAAAGGCCCTCCGGGACCCTAGCAATCAGCCCCAGCATTTT. The V call is TRBV21-1, the J call TRBJ1-5. TRBV21-1 corresponds to a pseudogene. The CDR3 sequence is 18 residues long.

This clone was seen only a few times. V gene TRBV20-1 combines with J gene TRBJ2-7; a possible D gene is TRBD2 (6 bases). This CDR3 is 11 amino acids long. Germline CDR1 is DFQATT and CDR2 is SNEGSKA (reference sequence). Deletions cut 6 bases from V and 2 bases from J, with 8 bases between. CDR3 in DNA: TGCAGTGCCGGGAGAGCCTACGAGCAGTACTTC. It is translated as CSAGRAYEQYF.

This clone has a single count. This chain joins TRBV27 and TRBJ2-7; 9 nucleotides agree with TRBD1. Germline CDR1 MNHEY, CDR2 SMNVEV (reference sequence). V dropped 5 bases and J dropped 4; count of bases not matched to a gene: 9. The CDR3 extends over 15 amino acids. CDR3 residues: CASSGTGRFSYEQYF. DNA for the CDR3: TGTGCCAGCAGTGGGACAGGGAGGTTCAGTTACGAGCAGTACTTC.

The chain is built from TRBV5-5 and TRBJ1-2; TRBD1 might be the D (5 bases). The CDR3 length is 17 residues. Germline CDR1 is SGHKS and CDR2 is YYEKEE (reference sequence). V dropped 2 bases and J dropped 0 bases, with 17 bases sitting between them. The CDR3 protein is CASSFPLGPRTNYGYTF. The CDR3 nucleotides are TGTGCCAGCAGCTTTCCCTTGGGGCCGAGGACTAACTATGGCTACACCTTC. The full variable domain, completed using reference TRBV5-5 and TRBJ1-2, is DAGVTQSPTHLIKTRGQQVTLRCSPISGHKSVSWYQQVLGQGPQFIFQYYEKEERGRGNFPDRFSARQFPNYSSELNVNALLLGDSALYLCASSFPLGPRTNYGYTFGSGTRLTVV.

The V call is TRBV7-8, the J call TRBJ1-4; tentatively, D is TRBD1 (5 bases). Between the trimmed V and J ends, which lost 0 bases and 4 bases, there was a span of 12 bases. Germline V lookup: CDR1 SGHVS, CDR2 FQNEAQ. This CDR3 is 16 amino acids long. CDR3 in amino acids: CASSLALGGFNEKLFF. CDR3 nucleotides: TGTGCCAGCAGCTTAGCCCTCGGGGGGTTTAATGAAAAACTGTTTTTT.

V usage is TRBV29-1 and J usage is TRBJ2-5, with D hard to call. Germline CDR1 SQVTM, CDR2 ANQGSEA. The CDR3 has 11 residues. CDR3 coding DNA: TGCGGTTCGAGAGGTTCAGAGACCCAGTACTTC. This translates into CGSRGSETQYF.

DNA for the CDR3: TGCGCCAGCAGCCCGTACAGGGGGATAAACACCGGGGAGCTGTTTTTT. This codes for CASSPYRGINTGELFF. The chain recombines TRBV5-1 with TRBJ2-2; 8 bases agree with TRBD1. Germline V CDR1 and CDR2: SGHRS, YFSETQ. The CDR3 covers 16 residues. Unmatched junction bases numbered 7, after V lost 4 bases and J lost 2 bases. Filled out from reference TRBV5-1 and TRBJ2-2, the complete variable domain reads KAGVTQTPRYLIKTRGQQVTLSCSPISGHRSVSWYQQTPGQGLQFLFEYFSETQRNKGNFPGRFSGRQFSNSRSEMNVSTLELGDSALYLCASSPYRGINTGELFFGEGSRLTVL.

The genes are TRBV5-1 and TRBJ2-7, with D perhaps TRBD1 (6 bases). CDR1 and CDR2 from the germline V gene are SGHRS and YFSETQ. V lost 4 bases and J lost 2, with 16 bases in between. The CDR3 covers 15 residues. The CDR3 region is CASSPLPTGTYEQYF. The CDR3 DNA is TGCGCCAGCAGCCCTCTCCCGACAGGAACCTACGAGCAGTACTTC. Using reference TRBV5-1 and TRBJ2-7 for the parts outside the CDR3, the full variable domain is KAGVTQTPRYLIKTRGQQVTLSCSPISGHRSVSWYQQTPGQGLQFLFEYFSETQRNKGNFPGRFSGRQFSNSRSEMNVSTLELGDSALYLCASSPLPTGTYEQYFGPGTRLTVT.

This clone was recorded only once. The rearrangement uses TRBV5-4 and TRBJ2-3; D is ambiguous. Germline lookup yields CDR1 SGHNT and CDR2 YYREEE (reference sequence). The CDR3 is 14 amino acids. V was trimmed by 3 bases and J by 1 base, leaving 9 bases between them. CDR3 DNA: TGTGCCAGCAGCTCAGAACTGGGCACAGATACGCAGTATTTT. It codes for CASSSELGTDTQYF.